This entry concerns a single T cell receptor (beta chain). Original analysis: Amplification of reference gene primers provided the estimated nucleated cell counts. Here immunoSEQ multiplex PCR was the method, and the copy in TCRdb shows in-frame clones only, minus some. For V, J and clone size, that table is used; D and trimming come from the DNA. The data show about 220,000 clones, over 75% seen once. Germline V lookup: CDR1 SGHTA, CDR2 FQGTGA. The CDR3 runs to 16 residues. V lost 2 bases to trimming and J lost 6 bases; unmatched junction nucleotides: 6. The data stem from a study of blood T cell repertoires in COVID-19. Study in general: Material from acute and convalescent COVID-19 was sourced from the United States, Italy and Spain. Sources were T cells, B-cell-depleted T cells, or PBMCs; the material itself was cDNA or gDNA.

Patients of the Seattle cohort, enrolled during active infection, were followed longitudinally. J is TRBJ2-3 and V is TRBV7-3; 12 positions agree with TRBD2. The TCR comes from a woman in her 70s with COVID-19, enrolled during active disease. The sequencing input was peripheral blood. In DNA, the CDR3 is TGTGCCAGCAGCTTAGAACTAGCGGGAGGAGGTGATACGCAGTATTTT. This encodes CASSLELAGGGDTQYF.